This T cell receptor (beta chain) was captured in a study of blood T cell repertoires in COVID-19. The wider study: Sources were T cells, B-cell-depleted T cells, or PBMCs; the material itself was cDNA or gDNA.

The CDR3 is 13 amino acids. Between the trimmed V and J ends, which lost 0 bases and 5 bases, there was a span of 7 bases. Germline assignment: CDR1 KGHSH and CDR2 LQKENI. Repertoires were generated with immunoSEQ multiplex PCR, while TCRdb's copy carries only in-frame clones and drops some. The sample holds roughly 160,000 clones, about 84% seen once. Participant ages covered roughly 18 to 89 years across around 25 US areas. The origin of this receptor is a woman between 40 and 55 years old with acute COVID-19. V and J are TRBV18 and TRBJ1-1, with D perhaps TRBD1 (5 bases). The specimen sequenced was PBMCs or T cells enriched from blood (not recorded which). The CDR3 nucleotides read TGTGCCAGCTCACCACCCCAGGGAACTGAAGCTTTCTTT. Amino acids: CASSPPQGTEAFF. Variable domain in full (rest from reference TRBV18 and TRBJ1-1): NAGVMQNPRHLVRRRGQEARLRCSPMKGHSHVYWYRQLPEEGLKFMVYLQKENIIDESGMPKERFSAEFPKEGPSILRIQQVVRGDSAAYFCASSPPQGTEAFFGQGTRLTVV.